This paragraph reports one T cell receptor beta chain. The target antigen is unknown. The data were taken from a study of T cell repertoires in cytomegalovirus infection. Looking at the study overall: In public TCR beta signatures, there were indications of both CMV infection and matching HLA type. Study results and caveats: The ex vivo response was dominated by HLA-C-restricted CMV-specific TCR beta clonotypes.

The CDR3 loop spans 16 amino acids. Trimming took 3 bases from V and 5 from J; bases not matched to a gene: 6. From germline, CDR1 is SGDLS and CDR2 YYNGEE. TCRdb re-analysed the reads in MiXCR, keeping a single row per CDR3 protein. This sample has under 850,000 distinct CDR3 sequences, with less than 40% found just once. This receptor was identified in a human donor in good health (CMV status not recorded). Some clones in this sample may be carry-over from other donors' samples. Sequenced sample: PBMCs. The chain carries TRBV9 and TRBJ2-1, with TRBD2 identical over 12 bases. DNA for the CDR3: TGTGCCAGCAGCGGCCATCGGACTAGCGGGGACAATGAGCAGTTCTTC. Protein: CASSGHRTSGDNEQFF.